Shown below are 9 T cell receptor beta chains from a single sample sequenced in a study of identical twins. TCRdb ran MiXCR on the 5' RACE reads and lists one entry per CDR3 protein. The sample lists hundreds of thousands of distinct CDR3 sequences, more than 9% occurring once. These records were also assigned to another study, of yellow fever vaccine responses in identical twins.

The specimen was CD8+ T cells sorted from blood. The source is a woman between 18 and 29 years old in good health.

CDR3 in DNA: TGTGCCAGCAGCGGAAGGGGACAGGGGTTCTACGAGCAGTACTTC. Its protein product is CASSGRGQGFYEQYF. The chain carries TRBV13 and TRBJ2-7; 10 positions agree with TRBD1. Germline assignment: CDR1 PRHDT and CDR2 FYEKMQ (reference sequence). V shed 5 bases and J 3 bases; nucleotides not matched to a gene: 7. This CDR3 has 15 residues.

This clonotype was recorded once. The genes are TRBV24-1 and TRBJ1-5, with 8 bases fitting TRBD1. The CDR3 extends over 13 amino acids. CDR1 KGHDR and CDR2 SFDVKD come from the germline V gene. The V gene end was trimmed by 9 bases and the J gene end by 6 bases; junction bases not matched to a gene: 6. CDR3: CATQDRAGQPQHF. DNA for the CDR3: TGTGCCACCCAGGACAGGGCAGGTCAGCCCCAGCATTTT.

Ten or more counts support this clonotype. The gene calls are TRBV7-9 and TRBJ2-1; the D gene is possibly TRBD1 (5 bases). CDR1 is SEHNR and CDR2 is FQNEAQ in the germline V gene (reference sequence). V dropped 3 bases and J dropped 2 bases, with 11 bases sitting between them. The CDR3 covers 15 residues. The CDR3 region is CASSFSDSPYNEQFF. CDR3 bases: TGTGCCAGCAGCTTTTCCGACAGCCCCTACAATGAGCAGTTCTTC.

This clonotype was observed a few times. The chain uses TRBV7-2 and TRBJ2-1; D remains ambiguous. This CDR3 has 13 residues. CDR1 is SGHTA, CDR2 FQGNSA, per germline. Deletions cut 0 bases from V and 10 bases from J, with 10 bases between. CDR3 bases: TGTGCCAGCAGCTTAGCTTTGGTTAAGGAGCAGTTCTTC. Protein sequence: CASSLALVKEQFF.

This clonotype appeared many times. The V call is TRBV5-1, the J call TRBJ1-2; D is possibly TRBD1 (5 bases). Germline CDR1 SGHRS, CDR2 YFSETQ. The length of the CDR3 is 16 residues. V lost 5 bases to trimming and J lost 4 bases, with 21 bases between them. The CDR3 reads CASRDNWWPIFYGYTF. The CDR3 DNA follows: TGCGCCAGCAGGGACAATTGGTGGCCAATATTCTATGGCTACACCTTC.

This clonotype was detected a few times. This CDR3 is CASSLQRASPETQYF. As DNA, the CDR3 is TGCGCCAGCAGCCTTCAAAGGGCTAGCCCAGAGACCCAGTACTTC. The V gene is TRBV4-1, the J gene TRBJ2-5; D possibly corresponds to TRBD2 (5 bases). Trimming shortened V by 4 bases and J by 4 bases, and 16 bases separated the two germline ends. This CDR3 is built from 15 residues. Germline V gene lookup returns CDR1 MGHRA and CDR2 YSYEKL.

This clonotype was seen a few times. The chain joins TRBV4-1 to TRBJ2-1; D assignment may be TRBD1 or TRBD2 (5 bases each). Per the germline V gene, CDR1 is MGHRA and CDR2 is YSYEKL. The V end lost 1 base, the J end lost 8 bases, and 12 bases lay between the germline ends. The CDR3 spans 14 residues. Here the CDR3 DNA reads TGCGCCAGCAGCCAAGGTCCTCGGGGCGATGAGCAGTTCTTC. The encoded protein is CASSQGPRGDEQFF.

This clonotype showed up just a few times. This chain links TRBV6-2 or TRBV6-3 with TRBJ2-1; either TRBD1 or TRBD2 may fit D (5 bases each). This CDR3 comprises 17 residues. V was trimmed by 2 bases and J by 3 bases, leaving 17 bases between them. In germline, CDR1 is MNHEY, CDR2 SVGEGT. This CDR3 reads CASSYPGAALDYNEQFF. The CDR3 DNA is TGTGCCAGCAGTTACCCCGGGGCAGCCCTAGACTACAATGAGCAGTTCTTC.

This clonotype was counted a few times. V gene TRBV7-8 combines with J gene TRBJ2-2; D unclear. The CDR3 consists of 16 residues. V gave up 2 bases and J gave up 0 bases, with 10 bases separating them. The germline V gene encodes CDR1 SGHVS and CDR2 FQNEAQ. Written as DNA, the CDR3 is TGTGCCAGCAGCTTAATGGCTCGGGCGAACACCGGGGAGCTGTTTTTT. Its protein product is CASSLMARANTGELFF. Full variable domain (rest looked up from reference TRBV7-8 and TRBJ2-2): GAGVSQSPRYKVAKRGQDVALRCDPISGHVSLFWYQQALGQGPEFLTYFQNEAQLDKSGLPSDRFFAERPEGSVSTLKIQRTQQEDSAVYLCASSLMARANTGELFFGEGSRLTVL.